These 27 T cell receptor beta chains were all obtained from the same sample, sequenced in a study of OX40 agonist ivuxolimab in advanced cancers. Profiling relied on immunoSEQ multiplex PCR, and the TCRdb table lists in-frame clones only, not all of them. This table has more than 50,000 clones, approximately 83% appearing once. The source was CD4+ or CD8+ T cells sorted from blood, collected in a trial of the OX40 agonist ivuxolimab. The receptors were gathered from an adult with an advanced solid tumor such as melanoma, head and neck, liver or kidney cancer.

The V and J genes are TRBV4-3 and TRBJ2-4; D gene ambiguous. Germline CDR1 reads LGHNA; CDR2 reads YSLEER. V lost 1 base to trimming and J lost 6 bases, with 4 bases between them. CDR3 length: 12 residues. The CDR3 sequence is CASSQGGNIQYF. CDR3 DNA sequence: TGCGCCAGCAGCCAAGGTGGAAACATTCAGTACTTC.

The rearrangement joins TRBV5-6 to TRBJ1-2; TRBD1 matches at 10 bases. Germline V gene data show CDR1 as SGHDT and CDR2 as YYEEEE. The V and J ends lost 4 bases and 8 bases, in that order; junction bases with no gene match: 5. The CDR3 is 13 residues long. The CDR3 nucleotides are TGTGCCAGCAGCCCGGACAGGGGGAACGGCTACACCTTC. It translates to CASSPDRGNGYTF.

J is TRBJ2-7 and V is TRBV11-2; D gene unclear. V lost 1 base, J lost 2 bases, and 3 bases lay in between. The length of the CDR3 is 12 residues. Germline lookup yields CDR1 SGHAT and CDR2 FQNNGV. The CDR3 DNA is TGTGCCAGCAGCTTAGCCACCTACGAGCAGTACTTC. This codes for CASSLATYEQYF.

The chain is built from TRBV6-4 and TRBJ2-1; TRBD1 might be the D (5 bases). V lost 0 bases and J 2 bases, leaving 11 bases between the germline ends. The germline V gene encodes CDR1 MRHNA and CDR2 SNTAGT. The CDR3 sequence is 16 residues long. CDR3 sequence (DNA): TGTGCCAGCAGTGACTCAATAGGGGTCCCCTACAATGAGCAGTTCTTC. This gives the protein CASSDSIGVPYNEQFF.

The V and J genes are TRBV13 and TRBJ2-7; D unresolved. Germline CDR1 reads PRHDT; CDR2 reads FYEKMQ (reference sequence). Trimming took off 3 bases at V and 2 bases at J, with 8 bases between the two ends. The CDR3 length is 13 residues. The CDR3 nucleotides read TGTGCCAGCAGCTTGGGGATTCCCTACGAGCAGTACTTC. The encoded protein is CASSLGIPYEQYF.

The V call is TRBV9, the J call TRBJ2-7, with 9 bases lining up with TRBD1. Trimming cost V 7 bases and J 3 bases; bases outside gene matches: 5. Per the germline V gene, CDR1 is SGDLS and CDR2 is YYNGEE. CDR3 size: 13 residues. This CDR3 reads CASGGTGLYEQYF. The CDR3 nucleotides are TGTGCCAGCGGGGGGACAGGGCTCTACGAGCAGTACTTC.

CDR3: CASSLTGVPNEQFF. For the CDR3, the DNA is TGTGCCAGCAGCCTTACAGGGGTTCCGAATGAGCAGTTCTTC. The rearrangement uses TRBV27 and TRBJ2-1; 7 positions match TRBD1. V was pared by 6 bases and J by 7 bases, with 9 bases of the junction left unmatched. Germline assignment: CDR1 MNHEY and CDR2 SMNVEV (reference sequence). The CDR3 length is 14 residues.

V and J are TRBV27 and TRBJ2-1; D might be TRBD2 (5 bases). CDR1 is MNHEY, CDR2 SMNVEV, per germline (reference sequence). Trimming left V 3 bases short and J 5 bases short, with 8 bases between. The CDR3 contains 13 residues. The CDR3: CASSFEGHNEQFF. The CDR3 nucleotides are TGTGCCAGCAGTTTTGAGGGCCACAATGAGCAGTTCTTC.

V is TRBV6-1 and J is TRBJ1-2; 7 nucleotides agree with TRBD1. Per germline, CDR1 MNHNS and CDR2 SASEGT. With 6 bases clipped from V and 4 bases from J, the junction kept 8 bases outside the gene matches. This CDR3 region has 14 residues. The CDR3 DNA reads TGTGCCAGCAGCCCGACAGGGCCGACCTATGGCTACACCTTC. This encodes CASSPTGPTYGYTF.

This clone has just a few counts. The chain employs TRBV7-9 and TRBJ1-6; D is unresolved. CDR1 and CDR2 (germline): SEHNR, FQNEAQ (reference sequence). Trimming shortened V by 4 bases and J by 7 bases, and 20 bases separated the two germline ends. This CDR3 is 17 amino acids long. CDR3 DNA sequence: TGTGCCAGCAGCTCCATGGACGAAGGCATCGGGAATTCACCCCTCCACTTT. The encoded protein is CASSSMDEGIGNSPLHF.

About this clone itself: The identical CDR3 is also encoded by other nucleotide sequences in the sample. The genes are TRBV7-3 and TRBJ2-7, with a weak D call TRBD1 (6 bases). The CDR3 is 15 residues long. V dropped 1 base and J dropped 6 bases, with 16 bases sitting between them. Germline-derived CDR1 and CDR2 are SGHTA and FQGTGA. The CDR3 DNA reads TGTGCCAGCAGCTTAAGGGCCAGGGGAACGGGCGAGCAGTACTTC. Protein sequence: CASSLRARGTGEQYF.

The chain recombines TRBV29-1 with TRBJ2-3; D gene uncertain. The CDR3 contains 14 residues. Trimming stripped 4 bases from V and 3 bases from J, with 14 bases between. Germline CDR1 and CDR2: SQVTM and ANQGSEA. CDR3 residues: CSVVGYWSTDTQYF. CDR3 coding DNA: TGCAGCGTTGTAGGGTATTGGAGTACAGATACGCAGTATTTT.

The sample holds one count of this clone. The chain carries TRBV14 and TRBJ1-2; D unclear. CDR1 and CDR2 from the germline V gene are SGHDN and FVKESK. The CDR3 spans 14 residues. The germline V and J ends were trimmed by 1 base and 8 bases, with 14 bases remaining between them. The CDR3 sequence is CASSQVRHPVGYTF. CDR3 bases: TGTGCCAGCAGCCAAGTTAGGCATCCTGTAGGCTACACCTTC.

The J gene is TRBJ2-1, the V gene TRBV7-9; D may match TRBD1 or TRBD2 (5 bases each). Germline CDR1 reads SEHNR; CDR2 reads FQNEAQ (reference sequence). CDR3 size: 15 residues. V lost 4 bases and J 8 bases, leaving 18 bases between the germline ends. Written as DNA, the CDR3 is TGTGCCAGCAGCTCCCCGCCGGGGCTGGGGGATGAGCAGTTCTTC. Protein sequence: CASSSPPGLGDEQFF.

The J gene is TRBJ2-2, the V gene TRBV6-1; D remains ambiguous. Deletions cut 2 bases from V and 9 bases from J, with 10 bases between. The germline V gene encodes CDR1 MNHNS and CDR2 SASEGT. The CDR3 totals 13 residues. DNA of the CDR3: TGTGCCAGCAGTGAAAGAAGCGTCTGGGAGCTGTTTTTT. Translating it yields CASSERSVWELFF.

This clone has just a few counts. CDR3 in DNA: TGTGCCAGCTCCCCGGGACAGCTAAGTAAGGAAGCTTTCTTT. Translation: CASSPGQLSKEAFF. V is TRBV27 and J is TRBJ1-1; 7 nucleotides agree with TRBD1. Trimming removed 8 bases from V and 8 bases from J; junction bases left unmatched: 14. This CDR3 spans 14 amino acids. Germline assignment: CDR1 MNHEY and CDR2 SMNVEV (reference sequence).

At least ten counts were recorded for this clone. The chain recombines TRBV6-5 with TRBJ2-5; 9 bases match TRBD1. Germline CDR1 MNHEY, CDR2 SVGAGI. The ends lost 7 bases at V and 5 bases at J; junction bases unmatched: 11. The CDR3 extends over 15 amino acids. The CDR3 region is CASNSGTGIPETQYF. The CDR3, as DNA: TGTGCCAGCAACTCCGGGACAGGGATTCCCGAGACCCAGTACTTC.

Of note for this clone: Other DNA sequences in the sample encode the same CDR3. The chain joins TRBV19 to TRBJ2-7, with D perhaps matching TRBD2 (6 bases). V lost 3 bases and J 1 base, leaving 10 bases between the germline ends. CDR3 size: 14 residues. Per germline, CDR1 LNHDA and CDR2 SQIVND (reference sequence). In nucleotides, the CDR3 is TGTGCCAGTAGTATTGTTGGGGGGTCCTACGAGCAGTACTTC. Encoded protein: CASSIVGGSYEQYF.

The chain has TRBV10-3 and TRBJ1-6; D uncertain. The V gene's germline CDR1 is ENHRY and CDR2 SYGVKD. CDR3 length: 15 residues. The V gene lost 6 bases and the J gene lost 4 bases, with 13 bases spanning the gap. CDR3 DNA: TGTGCCATCAGCGAAAGTGGTGGGTATAATTCACCCCTCCACTTT. Its protein is CAISESGGYNSPLHF.

The rearrangement uses TRBV5-6 and TRBJ2-7; possible D gene TRBD2, 7 bases. The CDR3 runs 13 residues. The germline V and J ends were trimmed by 4 bases and 4 bases, with 12 bases remaining between them. Germline CDR1 is SGHDT and CDR2 is YYEEEE. CDR3 sequence: CASSGGGRYEQYF. Here the CDR3 DNA reads TGTGCCAGCAGCGGGGGGGGCCGATACGAGCAGTACTTC.

This clone was seen ten or more times. This chain joins TRBV29-1 and TRBJ1-4, with D perhaps matching TRBD1 (6 bases). Germline CDR1 SQVTM, CDR2 ANQGSEA. V shed 5 bases and J shed 10 bases, with 17 bases lying between them. The CDR3 totals 13 residues. The CDR3 region has the DNA TGCAGCGTTTATGGGACGGAGGGGGGAAAACTGTTTTTT. It yields the protein CSVYGTEGGKLFF.

The V gene is TRBV27, the J gene TRBJ2-2, with 10 bases that match TRBD1. CDR3 size: 13 residues. Germline lookup yields CDR1 MNHEY and CDR2 SMNVEV (reference sequence). J was trimmed by 3 bases and V by 8 bases; bases with no gene match: 0. The CDR3 DNA is TGTGCCAGCGGGACAGGGGACACCGGGGAGCTGTTTTTT. Its protein product is CASGTGDTGELFF.

The chain is built from TRBV4-2 and TRBJ2-2, with D possibly being TRBD2 (5 bases). The germline V and J ends were trimmed by 6 bases and 6 bases, with 5 bases remaining between them. Germline loops: CDR1 LGHNA, CDR2 YNFKEQ. This CDR3 has 11 amino acids. This CDR3 is CASRLAGELFF. The CDR3 coding sequence is TGTGCCAGCAGACTAGCCGGGGAGCTGTTTTTT.

The rearrangement links TRBV15 to TRBJ2-3; possible D gene TRBD1, 6 bases. The V gene's germline CDR1 is LNHNV and CDR2 YYDKDF (reference sequence). Trimming took off 3 bases at V and 7 bases at J, with 17 bases between the two ends. The CDR3 runs 15 residues. CDR3 bases: TGTGCCACCAGCAGTGCATATGTGGGGGCCCATACGCAGTATTTT. Protein: CATSSAYVGAHTQYF.

The chain uses TRBV6-4 and TRBJ2-7, with a possible D match to TRBD1 (5 bases). V lost 6 bases and J lost 0, with 12 bases in between. Germline V gene lookup returns CDR1 MRHNA and CDR2 SNTAGT. The CDR3 has 14 residues. CDR3 amino acids: CASRQDTISYEQYF. CDR3 bases: TGTGCCAGCAGGCAGGACACCATCTCCTACGAGCAGTACTTC.

Worth noting for this clone: Compared with germline, one end of the junction differs, possibly owing to a read error. The CDR3 region is CASSFSRSEQHF. DNA of the CDR3: TGTGCCAGCAGCTTCAGTCGGTCCGAGCAGCACTTC. This chain joins TRBV5-4 and TRBJ2-7; D remains ambiguous. The CDR3 sequence is 12 residues long. Per the germline V gene, CDR1 is SGHNT and CDR2 is YYREEE (reference sequence).

The rearrangement links TRBV27 to TRBJ2-6, with a tentative D call TRBD2 (6 bases). The germline CDR1 and CDR2 sequences are MNHEY and SMNVEV (reference sequence). V gave up 4 bases and J gave up 0 bases, with 7 bases separating them. The CDR3 spans 15 residues. This chain's CDR3 is CASSWGVSGANVLTF. DNA for the CDR3: TGTGCCAGCAGTTGGGGGGTCTCTGGGGCCAACGTCCTGACTTTC.